The present TCR beta chain was sequenced within a study of cytomegalovirus exposure and HLA in healthy donors. Study information: The same platform was used for the 120 or so validation repertoires as for the roughly 700 first-cohort repertoires, as reported in a later analysis. Whole-study findings and limits: CMV antigen specificity was confirmed in vitro for three CMV-associated chains.

Trimming shortened V by 2 bases and J by 1 base, and 12 bases separated the two germline ends. The CDR3 loop spans 15 amino acids. CDR1 is SGHNT and CDR2 is YYREEE in the germline V gene (reference sequence). Turning to this clone: Its cognate antigen is unknown.

Method: immunoSEQ multiplex PCR; TCRdb's copy keeps in-frame clones and lacks some. The sample has over 150,000 clones, 85% to 90% seen once. The rearrangement joins TRBV5-4 to TRBJ2-5, with D perhaps matching TRBD2 (7 bases). The source is a man younger than 30 in good health and CMV-seropositive. The sequenced sample consisted of PBMCs. CDR3 coding DNA: TGTGCCAGCAGCTTAACGGGGGGCCCCCAAGAGACCCAGTACTTC. Translating gives CASSLTGGPQETQYF.